This TCR beta chain originates from a study of T cell repertoires in cytomegalovirus infection. Study-level background: As its CMV epitopes, the study selected recently identified HLA-C-restricted and well-studied HLA-B-restricted targets. Evidence of both CMV infection and a matching HLA type came from public TCR beta signatures.

For this clonotype: Its antigen is unknown.

Germline-derived CDR1 and CDR2 are LNHDA and SQIVND (reference sequence). CDR3 length equals 15 residues. Trimming stripped 7 bases from V and 0 bases from J, with 10 bases between. TCRdb used MiXCR to reprocess the reads, holding one entry per CDR3 protein. The sample holds approximately 990,000 distinct CDR3 sequences, roughly 30% seen once. This chain connects TRBV19 to TRBJ1-6; the D is unclear. The clonotype originates from a human donor in good health (CMV status not recorded). Some clones in this sample may be carry-over from other donors' samples. The source material was cultured CD8+ T cells from PBMCs, sampled from culture after CMV antigen stimulation. CDR3 residues: CASNGGDSYNSPLHF. The CDR3 DNA reads TGTGCCAGTAATGGCGGAGACTCCTATAATTCACCCCTCCACTTT.